Included here is one T cell receptor (beta chain) sequence, with context. These data belong to a study of T-cell memory formation after mild COVID-19. Researchers used 5'RACE with constant-segment primers to make TCR alpha and TCR beta cDNA libraries that carry sample barcodes and UMIs. MiXCR, run by TCRdb on the 5' RACE reads, gives a single entry per CDR3 protein. Seen here are some 100,000 distinct CDR3 sequences, 11% observed once, and the top ten hold roughly two fifths. This CDR3 comprises 13 residues. Between the trimmed V and J ends, which lost 0 bases and 9 bases, there was a span of 9 bases. Per the germline V gene, CDR1 is MNHEY and CDR2 is SVGEGT.

The rearrangement uses TRBV6-2 or TRBV6-3 and TRBJ1-5; D uncertain. Sequencing input: PBMCs or a T cell subset sorted from them (not recorded which). The TCR was taken from a man younger than 30 who had mild COVID-19 (a few samples of this study predate the infection). Cell type and time point are not known. CDR3 coding DNA: TGTGCCAGCAGTTACTCGAACCGGAGGCCCCAGCATTTT. Translating it yields CASSYSNRRPQHF.